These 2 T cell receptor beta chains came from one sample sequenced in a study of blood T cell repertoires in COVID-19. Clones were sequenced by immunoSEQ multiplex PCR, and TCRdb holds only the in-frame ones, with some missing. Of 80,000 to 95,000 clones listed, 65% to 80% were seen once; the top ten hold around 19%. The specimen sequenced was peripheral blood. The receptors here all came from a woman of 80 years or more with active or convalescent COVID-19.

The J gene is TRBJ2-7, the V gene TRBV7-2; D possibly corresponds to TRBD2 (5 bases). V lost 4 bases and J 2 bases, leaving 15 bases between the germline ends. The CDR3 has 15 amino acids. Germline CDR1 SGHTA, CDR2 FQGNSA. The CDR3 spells CASSSAGIKPYEQYF. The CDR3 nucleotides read TGTGCCAGCAGCTCAGCCGGGATAAAACCCTACGAGCAGTACTTC.

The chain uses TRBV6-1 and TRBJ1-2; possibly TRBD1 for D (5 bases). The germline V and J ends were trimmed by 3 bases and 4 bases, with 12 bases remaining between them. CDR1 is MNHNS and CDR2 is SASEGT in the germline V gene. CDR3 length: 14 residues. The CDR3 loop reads CASSESRASYGYTF. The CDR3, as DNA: TGTGCCAGCAGTGAGTCCAGGGCTAGCTATGGCTACACCTTC.